The entry below describes one T cell receptor beta chain. This record comes from a study of cytomegalovirus exposure and HLA in healthy donors. Clones were read by immunoSEQ multiplex PCR, and TCRdb kept only the in-frame ones, dropping some. The table includes about 160,000 clones, approximately 88% detected once. The junction had 11 bases not matched to a gene; V was cut back by 6 bases and J by 6 bases. CDR1 is MDHEN, CDR2 SYDVKM, per germline. The CDR3 covers 15 residues. Sample: PBMCs. The TCR sequence derives from a young man in good health and CMV-seropositive. The chain couples TRBV28 to TRBJ2-1; 7 nucleotides agree with TRBD1. The CDR3 spells CASSLRADRVNEQFF. The CDR3 coding sequence is TGTGCCAGCAGCCTGCGCGCAGACAGGGTCAATGAGCAGTTCTTC.